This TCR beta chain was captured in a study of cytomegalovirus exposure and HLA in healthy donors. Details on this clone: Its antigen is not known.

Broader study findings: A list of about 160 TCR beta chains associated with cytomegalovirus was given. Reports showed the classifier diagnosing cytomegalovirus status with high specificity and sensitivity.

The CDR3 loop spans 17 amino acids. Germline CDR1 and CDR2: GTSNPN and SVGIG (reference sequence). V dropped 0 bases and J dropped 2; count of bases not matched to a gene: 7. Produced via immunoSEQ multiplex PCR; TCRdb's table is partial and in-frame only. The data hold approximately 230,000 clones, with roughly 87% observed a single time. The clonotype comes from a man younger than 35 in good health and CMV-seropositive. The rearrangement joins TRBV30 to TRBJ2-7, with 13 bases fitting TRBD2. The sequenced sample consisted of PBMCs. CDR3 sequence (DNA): TGTGCCTGGAGTGTTCGACTAGCGGGAGGTTACGCCTACGAGCAGTACTTC. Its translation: CAWSVRLAGGYAYEQYF. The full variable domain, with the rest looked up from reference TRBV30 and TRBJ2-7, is SQTIHQWPATLVQPVGSPLSLECTVEGTSNPNLYWYRQAAGRGLQLLFYSVGIGQISSEVPQNLSASRPQDRQFILSSKKLLLSDSGFYLCAWSVRLAGGYAYEQYFGPGTRLTVT.